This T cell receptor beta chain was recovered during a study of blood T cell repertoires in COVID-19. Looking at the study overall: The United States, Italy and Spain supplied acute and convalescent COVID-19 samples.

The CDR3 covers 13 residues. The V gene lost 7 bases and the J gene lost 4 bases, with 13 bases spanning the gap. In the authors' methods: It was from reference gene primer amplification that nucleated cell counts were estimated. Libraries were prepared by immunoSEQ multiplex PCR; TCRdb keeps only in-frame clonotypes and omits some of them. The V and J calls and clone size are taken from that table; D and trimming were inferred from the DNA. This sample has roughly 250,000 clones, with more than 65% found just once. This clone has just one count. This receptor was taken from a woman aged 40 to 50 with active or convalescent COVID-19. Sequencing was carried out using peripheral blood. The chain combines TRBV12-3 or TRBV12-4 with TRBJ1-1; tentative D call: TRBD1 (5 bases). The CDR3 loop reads CASTRGRVTEAFF. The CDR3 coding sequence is TGTGCCAGCACCCGGGGGAGGGTCACTGAAGCTTTCTTT.